A selection of T cell receptor beta chains follows, all from one sample in a study of shared clonotypes between healthy human individuals. Repertoires were generated with immunoSEQ multiplex PCR, while TCRdb's copy carries only in-frame clones and drops some. Of some 2.1 million clones in the sample, about 95% were seen once. The specimen was naive CD8+ T cells sorted from blood. The receptor set was obtained from a man between 18 and 29 years old in good health. The CDR3 runs from the conserved cysteine through the conserved F or W. D genes are given only for firm matches. Clone size appears in some rows only: once, few, many, or a class for an expanded clone.

- TRBJ2-7 TRBV7-8 - CASSLDRGSEQYF TGTGCCAGCAGCTTAGATCGGGGGTCCGAGCAGTACTTC
- TRBJ2-7 TRBV4-1 - CASSQVSLGGYEQYF TGCGCCAGCAGCCAAGTCTCTCTGGGCGGTTACGAGCAGTACTTC
- TRBJ1-1 TRBV19 TRBD1 CASSIEGTENTEAFF TGTGCCAGTAGTATAGAGGGGACAGAGAACACTGAAGCTTTCTTT
- TRBJ2-7 TRBV7-9 - CASSRQVSYEQYF TGTGCCAGCAGTCGACAGGTCTCATACGAGCAGTACTTC
- TRBJ1-4 TRBV30 - CAWSVQTGFATNEKLFF TGTGCCTGGAGTGTACAAACAGGCTTTGCAACTAATGAAAAACTGTTTTTT
- TRBJ2-1 TRBV6-5 TRBD2 CASTSAGGPPTEQFF TGTGCCAGCACTTCAGCGGGAGGGCCTCCCACTGAGCAGTTCTTC
- TRBJ2-6 TRBV7-9 TRBD2 CASSLRIAGGLTGANVLTF TGTGCCAGCAGCTTAAGAATAGCGGGAGGGTTAACTGGGGCCAACGTCCTGACTTTC
- TRBJ2-1 TRBV5-1 - CASSIGGPLTYNEQFF TGCGCCAGCAGCATTGGCGGCCCCCTAACCTACAATGAGCAGTTCTTC
- TRBJ2-2 TRBV9 - CASSVGTDTGELFF TGTGCCAGCAGCGTAGGGACGGACACCGGGGAGCTGTTTTTT
- TRBJ2-6 TRBV30 - CAWSVGAGANVLTF TGTGCCTGGTCAGTGGGTGCTGGGGCCAACGTCCTGACTTTC
once TRBJ1-4 TRBV15 - CATSRAGPWNEKLFF TGTGCCACCAGCAGAGCAGGGCCGTGGAATGAAAAACTGTTTTTT
- TRBJ2-7 TRBV6-5 - CASSYTGSYEQYF TGTGCCAGCAGTTACACAGGATCCTACGAGCAGTACTTC
once TRBJ2-3 TRBV7-9 - CASSSTQGTPQSFTDTQYF TGTGCCAGCAGCTCGACACAGGGAACCCCGCAATCCTTCACAGATACGCAGTATTTT
- TRBJ2-1 TRBV6-1 - CASNNLMTAEQFF TGTGCCAGCAATAACCTCATGACCGCTGAGCAGTTCTTC
- TRBJ1-2 TRBV29-1 - CSVEEVQGYGYTF TGCAGCGTTGAAGAAGTACAGGGATATGGCTACACCTTC
- TRBJ2-3 TRBV10-1 TRBD2 CAERLAGTDTQYF TGCGCCGAAAGGCTAGCGGGGACAGATACGCAGTATTTT
- TRBJ2-7 TRBV10-3 - CAIRDDSYEQYF TGTGCCATCCGGGACGACTCCTACGAGCAGTACTTC
few TRBJ1-2 TRBV30 TRBD1 CAWTTGRNYGYTF TGTGCCTGGACGACAGGGAGAAACTATGGCTACACCTTC
- TRBJ1-2 TRBV6-5 TRBD1 CASSYPAGGWSTF TGTGCCAGCAGTTACCCGGCAGGGGGTTGGTCCACCTTC
- TRBJ2-2 TRBV15 - CATSRPNTGELFF TGTGCCACCAGCCGCCCGAACACCGGGGAGCTGTTTTTT
- TRBJ1-2 TRBV29-1 - CSVEVRGRVYGYTF TGCAGCGTTGAAGTACGGGGAAGAGTCTATGGCTACACCTTC
- TRBJ2-7 TRBV7-6 - CASSLGSYEQYF TGTGCCAGCAGCTTAGGCTCCTACGAGCAGTACTTC
- TRBJ2-1 TRBV27 TRBD2 CASSLGVAGSYNEQFF TGTGCCAGCAGTTTAGGAGTAGCGGGGTCCTACAATGAGCAGTTCTTC
- TRBJ2-2 TRBV27 - CASSFRAGGSTGELFF TGTGCCAGCAGTTTTCGGGCAGGGGGGTCCACCGGGGAGCTGTTTTTT
- TRBJ1-1 TRBV9 - CASSTAGTQNTEAFF TGTGCCAGCAGCACTGCCGGGACACAGAACACTGAAGCTTTCTTT
- TRBJ2-7 TRBV4-3 - CASSQGAGQIYEQYF TGCGCCAGCAGCCAAGGGGCGGGACAGATCTACGAGCAGTACTTC
- TRBJ2-7 TRBV6-6 TRBD1 CASSYGTGEPYEQYF TGTGCCAGCAGTTACGGGACAGGGGAACCCTACGAGCAGTACTTC
- TRBJ2-5 TRBV10-2 - CASSESNPWETQYF TGCGCCAGCAGTGAGTCGAACCCCTGGGAGACCCAGTACTTC
- TRBJ2-7 TRBV30 - CAWSVGNWGEQYF TGTGCCTGGAGTGTAGGGAATTGGGGCGAGCAGTACTTC
- TRBJ2-5 TRBV6-5 - CASSLVHPGAETQYF TGTGCCAGCAGTTTGGTTCACCCTGGGGCAGAGACCCAGTACTTC
once TRBJ2-4 TRBV2 TRBD2 CASSELLAGVKNIQYF TGTGCCAGCAGTGAACTTCTAGCGGGAGTGAAAAACATTCAGTACTTC
- TRBJ2-5 TRBV6-5 - CASSYGGTPQETQYF TGTGCCAGCAGTTACGGGGGGACTCCCCAAGAGACCCAGTACTTC
few TRBJ2-1 TRBV5-4 - CASSLAYNEQFF TGTGCCAGCAGCTTGGCGTACAATGAGCAGTTCTTC
- TRBJ2-3 TRBV5-8 - CASSLASWPDTQYF TGTGCCAGCAGCTTGGCCTCGTGGCCGGATACGCAGTATTTT
few TRBJ1-1 TRBV9 TRBD1 CASSSGTGRTEAFF TGTGCCAGCAGCTCCGGGACAGGGAGGACTGAAGCTTTCTTT
- TRBJ2-7 TRBV5-1 TRBD2 CASSLAVAGGYEQYF TGCGCCAGCAGCTTGGCGGTAGCGGGGGGCTACGAGCAGTACTTC
- TRBJ2-7 TRBV4-3 TRBD1 CASSPGQAAYEQYF TGCGCCAGCAGCCCGGGACAGGCAGCCTACGAGCAGTACTTC
- TRBJ1-4 TRBV5-1 - CASSLAEGGFATNEKLFF TGCGCCAGCAGCTTGGCCGAGGGGGGTTTTGCAACTAATGAAAAACTGTTTTTT
- TRBJ1-2 TRBV5-4 TRBD1 CASSLLQGARGYTF TGTGCCAGCAGCTTATTACAGGGGGCGCGGGGCTACACCTTC
- TRBJ2-7 TRBV6-5 TRBD2 CASSLLAGSYEQYF TGTGCCAGCAGTTTACTAGCGGGAAGCTACGAGCAGTACTTC
once TRBJ2-3 TRBV4-3 TRBD2 CASSLLAGGDTDTQYF TGCGCCAGCAGCCTTCTAGCGGGAGGCGACACAGATACGCAGTATTTT
- TRBJ1-1 TRBV4-1 TRBD1 CASSQDPTGAAEAFF TGCGCCAGCAGCCAAGACCCGACAGGGGCGGCTGAAGCTTTCTTT
- TRBJ2-7 TRBV7-8 - CASSLSLTYEQYF TGTGCCAGCAGCCTCTCCTTAACATACGAGCAGTACTTC
- TRBJ1-1 TRBV6-5 - CASSDTMNTEAFF TGTGCCAGCAGCGACACCATGAACACTGAAGCTTTCTTT
- TRBJ1-5 TRBV6-5 - CASGTEANQPQHF TGTGCCAGCGGGACCGAAGCAAATCAGCCCCAGCATTTT
- TRBJ2-1 TRBV25-1 - CASGPTPRSNEQFF TGTGCCAGCGGTCCAACCCCCAGGAGCAATGAGCAGTTCTTC
- TRBJ2-5 TRBV19 TRBD2 CASSLGLAGGTQYF TGTGCCAGTAGTCTGGGACTAGCGGGAGGAACCCAGTACTTC
- TRBJ2-7 TRBV19 TRBD1 CASSPIGDRGHEQYF TGTGCCAGTAGTCCGATAGGGGACAGGGGCCACGAGCAGTACTTC
- TRBJ1-4 TRBV6-5 - CASSYSGGEKLFF TGTGCCAGCAGTTACTCAGGAGGGGAAAAACTGTTTTTT
- TRBJ1-3 TRBV6-5 TRBD1 CASGDRVGGNTIYF TGTGCCAGCGGAGACAGGGTTGGTGGAAACACCATATATTTT
- TRBJ1-2 TRBV6-5 - CAARGREYDGYTF TGTGCCGCACGGGGGAGGGAATACGATGGCTACACCTTC
- TRBJ1-1 TRBV7-8 - CASSFGRANTEAFF TGTGCCAGCAGCTTCGGGCGGGCGAACACTGAAGCTTTCTTT
- TRBJ2-1 TRBV7-2 TRBD1 CASSFLETGGNEQFF TGTGCCAGCAGCTTTCTAGAGACAGGGGGAAATGAGCAGTTCTTC
once TRBJ2-7 TRBV6-5 - CASSYGAGQGYEQYF TGTGCCAGCAGTTACGGGGCAGGTCAGGGCTACGAGCAGTACTTC
- TRBJ2-5 TRBV4-1 - CASSQGARPETQYF TGCGCCAGCAGCCAAGGGGCCCGCCCAGAGACCCAGTACTTC